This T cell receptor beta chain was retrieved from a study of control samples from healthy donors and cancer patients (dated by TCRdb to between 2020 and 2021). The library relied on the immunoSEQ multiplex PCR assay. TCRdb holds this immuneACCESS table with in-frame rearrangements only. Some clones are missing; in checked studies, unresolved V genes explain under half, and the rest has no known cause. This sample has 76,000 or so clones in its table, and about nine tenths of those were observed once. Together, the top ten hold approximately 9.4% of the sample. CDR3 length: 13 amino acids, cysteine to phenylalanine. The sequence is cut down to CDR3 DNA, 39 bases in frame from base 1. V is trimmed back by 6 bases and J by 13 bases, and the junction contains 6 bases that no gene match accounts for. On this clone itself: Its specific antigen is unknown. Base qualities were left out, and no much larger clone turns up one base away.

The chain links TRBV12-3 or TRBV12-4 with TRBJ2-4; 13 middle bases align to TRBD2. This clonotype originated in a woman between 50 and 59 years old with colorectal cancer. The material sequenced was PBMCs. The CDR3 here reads CASSSGLAGLQYF. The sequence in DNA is TGTGCCAGCAGCTCGGGACTAGCGGGGTTACAGTACTTC.